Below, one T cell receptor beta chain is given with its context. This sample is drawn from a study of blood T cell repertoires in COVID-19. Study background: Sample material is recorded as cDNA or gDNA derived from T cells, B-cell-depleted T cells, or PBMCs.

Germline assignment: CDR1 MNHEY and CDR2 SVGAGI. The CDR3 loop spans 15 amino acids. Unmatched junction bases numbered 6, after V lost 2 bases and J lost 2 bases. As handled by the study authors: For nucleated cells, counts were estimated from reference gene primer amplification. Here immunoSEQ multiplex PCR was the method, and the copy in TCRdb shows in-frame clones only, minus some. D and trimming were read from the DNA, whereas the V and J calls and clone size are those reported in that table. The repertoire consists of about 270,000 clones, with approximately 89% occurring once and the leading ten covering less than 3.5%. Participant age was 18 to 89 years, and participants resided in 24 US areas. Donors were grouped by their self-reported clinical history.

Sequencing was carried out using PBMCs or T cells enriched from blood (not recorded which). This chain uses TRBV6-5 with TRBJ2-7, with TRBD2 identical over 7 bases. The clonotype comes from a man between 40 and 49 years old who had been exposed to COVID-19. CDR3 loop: CASSYGDGGTYEQYF. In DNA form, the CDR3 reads TGTGCCAGCAGTTACGGTGACGGGGGGACCTACGAGCAGTACTTC.